Listed below are T cell receptor beta chains from one sample, sequenced in a study of blood T cell repertoires in COVID-19. Only in-frame clones appear in the TCRdb table, and some are missing; sequencing was by immunoSEQ multiplex PCR. The sample has 200,000 to 250,000 clones, less than 85% seen once. Sequenced sample: peripheral blood. These receptor sequences come from a woman of 80 years or more with COVID-19, enrolled during active disease. The CDR3 runs from the conserved cysteine through the conserved F or W. Each record gives: clone size, J gene, D gene, V gene, CDR3 protein, CDR3 DNA. D genes are given only for firm matches. Clone size is not always given. Where it is, it says once, few, many or a class for expanded clones.

>.|TRBJ1-1|TRBD1|TRBV6-5
CASTTQGKAFF
TGTGCCAGCACTACACAGGGGAAAGCTTTCTTT
>few|TRBJ2-2|.|TRBV9
CASSEPGRGFTGELFF
TGTGCCAGCAGCGAGCCGGGCAGGGGATTCACCGGGGAGCTGTTTTTT
>.|TRBJ1-2|TRBD1|TRBV11-2
CASSLGTGARRNYGYTF
TGTGCCAGCAGCTTAGGGACAGGGGCCCGCCGGAACTATGGCTACACCTTC
>.|TRBJ1-2|.|TRBV12-3/TRBV12-4
CASSLGQEVGYTF
TGTGCCAGCAGTTTAGGGCAGGAGGTTGGCTACACCTTC
>.|TRBJ2-2|.|TRBV9
CASRRGDSGELFF
TGTGCCAGCCGTCGGGGTGATTCCGGGGAGCTGTTTTTT
>.|TRBJ1-5|.|TRBV6-4
CTTRFCRRGQPQHF
TGTACCACCCGGTTTTGCCGGAGGGGTCAGCCCCAGCATTTT
>.|TRBJ2-2|.|TRBV28
CASTLGQRGGELFF
TGTGCCAGCACTCTAGGACAGAGGGGCGGGGAGCTGTTTTTT
>.|TRBJ1-3|TRBD1|TRBV5-1
CASSWAGGRNTIYF
TGCGCCAGCAGCTGGGCAGGGGGTAGAAACACCATATATTTT
>.|TRBJ2-3|TRBD2|TRBV6-1
CASSALSGRTTDTQYF
TGTGCCAGCAGTGCACTTAGCGGGAGGACCACAGATACGCAGTATTTT
>.|TRBJ1-3|.|TRBV19
CASSSGRAHSGNTIYF
TGTGCCAGTAGTTCCGGGAGAGCCCACTCTGGAAACACCATATATTTT
>.|TRBJ1-1|TRBD1|TRBV6-5
CASDGDSLSTEAFF
TGTGCCAGCGACGGGGACAGCTTGAGTACTGAAGCTTTCTTT
>.|TRBJ1-2|.|TRBV10-2
CASSESAGRGYTF
TGCGCCAGCAGTGAGTCGGCTGGGAGGGGCTACACCTTC
>.|TRBJ2-1|.|TRBV19
CASSPLAGVNEQFF
TGTGCCAGTAGTCCCCTCGCGGGTGTCAATGAGCAGTTCTTC